The rows below give T cell receptor beta chains drawn from one sample of a study of CD8+ T cells in alopecia areata. TCRdb keeps only in-frame clones here, not all; method: immunoSEQ multiplex PCR. The sample lists fewer than 250,000 clones; roughly 60% were seen once. The sample here was CD4+ T cells sorted from blood, taken at week 24, from a patient treated with tofacitinib. All receptors come from a human donor with alopecia areata. The CDR3 runs from the conserved cysteine through the conserved F or W. D genes are given only for firm matches. Clone size is shown for a subset of rows, as once, few, many or a class of expanded clone.

CASSLAGAGMDTQYF	TGCGCCAGCAGCTTGGCCGGGGCAGGGATGGATACGCAGTATTTT	TRBV5-1	NA	TRBJ2-3	NA
CASSQVGGLNYGYTF	TGCGCCAGCAGCCAAGTAGGGGGGCTTAACTATGGCTACACCTTC	TRBV4-3	NA	TRBJ1-2	NA
CASSQLHKAHRSNQPQHF	TGCGCCAGCAGTCAGCTGCACAAGGCTCACAGGAGCAATCAGCCCCAGCATTTT	TRBV23-1	NA	TRBJ1-5	NA
CSVVYRGRETQYF	TGCAGCGTTGTTTATCGGGGTCGGGAGACCCAGTACTTC	TRBV29-1	once	TRBJ2-5	NA
CASARDRGINEQFF	TGTGCCAGTGCTCGGGACAGGGGAATCAATGAGCAGTTCTTC	TRBV19	NA	TRBJ2-1	TRBD1
CASSVTGRDTEAFF	TGTGCCAGCAGTGTGACAGGGAGGGACACTGAAGCTTTCTTT	TRBV2	few	TRBJ1-1	TRBD1
CSVELPGQETQYF	TGCAGCGTTGAACTCCCAGGGCAAGAGACCCAGTACTTC	TRBV29-1	NA	TRBJ2-5	NA
CASSQVKNTEAFF	TGTGCCAGCAGTCAGGTAAAGAACACTGAAGCTTTCTTT	TRBV6-6	few	TRBJ1-1	NA
CASSLDGQGNTEAFF	TGTGCCAGCAGCCTAGACGGACAGGGGAACACTGAAGCTTTCTTT	TRBV7-8	many	TRBJ1-1	TRBD1
CASSLGGTGDYEQYF	TGTGCCAGCAGCCTGGGAGGGACAGGGGACTACGAGCAGTACTTC	TRBV5-6	few	TRBJ2-7	TRBD1
CSARDSDYEQYF	TGCAGCGCCCGGGACAGCGATTACGAGCAGTACTTC	TRBV29-1	NA	TRBJ2-7	TRBD1
CASSPNSGAHSPLHF	TGTGCCAGCTCACCAAACTCAGGGGCGCATTCACCCCTCCACTTT	TRBV18	NA	TRBJ1-6	NA
CAWGQLSGNTIYF	TGTGCCTGGGGACAGCTATCAGGAAACACCATATATTTT	TRBV30	NA	TRBJ1-3	NA
CASSPFRDRNSPLHF	TGTGCCAGCAGCCCGTTCCGGGACAGAAATTCACCCCTCCACTTT	TRBV9	NA	TRBJ1-6	TRBD1
CAWSSWDRGEQYF	TGTGCCTGGAGTTCATGGGACAGGGGAGAGCAGTACTTC	TRBV30	few	TRBJ2-7	TRBD1
CASSTPGVIFTDTQYF	TGTGCCAGCAGCACCCCGGGGGTTATTTTTACAGATACGCAGTATTTT	TRBV13	once	TRBJ2-3	NA
CSVEVQGQGRDGYTF	TGCAGCGTTGAAGTTCAGGGACAAGGTCGGGATGGCTACACCTTC	TRBV29-1	once	TRBJ1-2	NA
CASSVEGNTEAFF	TGTGCCAGCAGCGTAGAGGGGAACACTGAAGCTTTCTTT	TRBV9	few	TRBJ1-1	NA
CSAETGNGYTF	TGCAGCGCGGAGACAGGGAATGGCTACACCTTC	TRBV29-1	NA	TRBJ1-2	TRBD1
CASSGGLDLYNEQFF	TGTGCCAGCAGTGGGGGGCTTGACCTCTACAATGAGCAGTTCTTC	TRBV6-6	once	TRBJ2-1	NA
CASAGDRPSGAQYF	TGTGCCAGCGCTGGGGACAGGCCCTCTGGGGCCCAGTACTTC	TRBV2	NA	TRBJ2-5	TRBD1
CASSSNYEQYF	TGTGCCAGCAGCTCCAATTACGAGCAGTACTTC	TRBV7-2	NA	TRBJ2-7	NA
CSVEQRGAYEQYF	TGCAGCGTTGAACAGCGGGGCGCCTACGAGCAGTACTTC	TRBV29-1	NA	TRBJ2-7	TRBD2
CASGLTGTYEQYF	TGTGCCAGCGGACTCACCGGGACCTACGAGCAGTACTTC	TRBV25-1	NA	TRBJ2-7	NA
CASSPAQIHEQYF	TGTGCCAGCAGCCCCGCCCAGATACACGAGCAGTACTTC	TRBV7-8	NA	TRBJ2-7	NA
CASSDRVWGLEQYF	TGTGCCAGCAGTGACAGGGTTTGGGGGCTCGAGCAGTACTTC	TRBV2	NA	TRBJ2-7	NA